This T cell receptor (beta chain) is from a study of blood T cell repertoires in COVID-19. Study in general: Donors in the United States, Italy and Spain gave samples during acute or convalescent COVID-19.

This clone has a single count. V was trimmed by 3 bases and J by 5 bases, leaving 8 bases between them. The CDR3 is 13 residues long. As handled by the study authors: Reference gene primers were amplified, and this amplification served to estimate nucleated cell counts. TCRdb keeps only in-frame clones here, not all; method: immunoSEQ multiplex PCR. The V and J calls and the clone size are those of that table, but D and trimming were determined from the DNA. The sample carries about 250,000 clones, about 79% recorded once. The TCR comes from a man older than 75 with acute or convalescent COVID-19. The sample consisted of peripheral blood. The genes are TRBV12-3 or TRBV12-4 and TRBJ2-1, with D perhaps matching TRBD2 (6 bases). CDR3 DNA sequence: TGTGCCAGCAGTTTGGGACTTCACAATGAGCAGTTCTTC. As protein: CASSLGLHNEQFF.